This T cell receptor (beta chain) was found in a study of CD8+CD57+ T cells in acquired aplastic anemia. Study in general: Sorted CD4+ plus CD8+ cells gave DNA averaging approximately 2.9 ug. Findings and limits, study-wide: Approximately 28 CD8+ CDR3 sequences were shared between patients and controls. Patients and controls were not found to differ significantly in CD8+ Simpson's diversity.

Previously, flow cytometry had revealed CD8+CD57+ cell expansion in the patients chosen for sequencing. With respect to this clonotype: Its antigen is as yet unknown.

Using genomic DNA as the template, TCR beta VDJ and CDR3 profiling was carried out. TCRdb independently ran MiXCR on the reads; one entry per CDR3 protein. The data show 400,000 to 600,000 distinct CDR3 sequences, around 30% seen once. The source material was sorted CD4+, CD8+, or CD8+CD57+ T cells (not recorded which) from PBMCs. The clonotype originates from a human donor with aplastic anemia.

The CDR3 coding sequence is TGTGCCTGGAACATGGGGACACCCTTGAATGAGCAGTTCTTC. Its translation: CAWNMGTPLNEQFF. The chain employs TRBV30 and TRBJ2-1, with D possibly TRBD1 on 6 matching bases. The germline CDR1 and CDR2 sequences are GTSNPN and SVGIG (reference sequence). With 4 bases removed from V and 7 bases from J, the gap between germline ends came to 17 bases. This CDR3 spans 14 amino acids.